These T cell receptor beta chains were read from a single sample in a study of early T cells in non-severe SARS-CoV-2 infection. TCRdb recomputed calls from the 5' RACE reads with MiXCR, one row per CDR3 protein. The table has roughly 83,000 distinct CDR3 sequences, over 9.5% seen once. The sequencing used whole blood, collected at baseline. Receptors originate from an adult who was a healthcare worker with PCR-confirmed SARS-CoV-2 infection or an uninfected control (not recorded which). Each CDR3 is given with its conserved first and last residue. The D gene is left open where the match is weak. Clone size is shown for a subset of rows, as once, few, many or a class of expanded clone.

D gene: .; clone size: few; J gene: TRBJ2-5; V gene: TRBV7-6; CDR3 length: 14; CDR3 DNA: TGTGCCAGCAGCTCCGGACAGACAGGAGGGACCCAGTACTTC; CDR3 protein: CASSSGQTGGTQYF
D gene: .; clone size: few; J gene: TRBJ1-1; V gene: TRBV12-3/TRBV12-4; CDR3 length: 13; CDR3 DNA: TGTGCCAGCAGTTTAGCTGGTGAAGGTAGAGCTTTCTTT; CDR3 protein: CASSLAGEGRAFF
D gene: TRBD2; clone size: .; J gene: TRBJ2-5; V gene: TRBV20-1; CDR3 length: 12; CDR3 DNA: TGCAGTGCCGAGCGGGAGGCGGAGACCCAGTACTTC; CDR3 protein: CSAEREAETQYF
D gene: TRBD1; clone size: many; J gene: TRBJ2-7; V gene: TRBV10-1; CDR3 length: 15; CDR3 DNA: TGCGCCAGCAGTGATCCGGGACAGGTCCCCTACGAGCAGTACTTC; CDR3 protein: CASSDPGQVPYEQYF
D gene: TRBD2; clone size: few; J gene: TRBJ2-3; V gene: TRBV29-1; CDR3 length: 14; CDR3 DNA: TGCAGCGTGGGAACCGGGACTAGCGTACATACGCAGTATTTT; CDR3 protein: CSVGTGTSVHTQYF
D gene: .; clone size: once; J gene: TRBJ2-5; V gene: TRBV29-1; CDR3 length: 13; CDR3 DNA: TGCAGCGTTGGAACTAGGCCCCAAGAGACCCAGTACTTC; CDR3 protein: CSVGTRPQETQYF
D gene: .; clone size: few; J gene: TRBJ1-2; V gene: TRBV28; CDR3 length: 15; CDR3 DNA: TGTGCCAGCAGTTTGGCGGGACCAGCTAACTATGGCTACACCTTC; CDR3 protein: CASSLAGPANYGYTF
D gene: .; clone size: .; J gene: TRBJ2-7; V gene: TRBV7-2; CDR3 length: 14; CDR3 DNA: TGTGCCAGCAGCTTAGGCAGGTTCTCCTACGAGCAGTACTTC; CDR3 protein: CASSLGRFSYEQYF
D gene: TRBD1; clone size: few; J gene: TRBJ2-1; V gene: TRBV19; CDR3 length: 13; CDR3 DNA: TGTGCCAGTAGTGTCTCAGGGGGCGTTGAGCAGTTCTTC; CDR3 protein: CASSVSGGVEQFF
D gene: .; clone size: many; J gene: TRBJ2-3; V gene: TRBV7-3; CDR3 length: 14; CDR3 DNA: TGTGCCAGCAGCATGGGGCCCCGCACAGATACGCAGTATTTT; CDR3 protein: CASSMGPRTDTQYF
D gene: .; clone size: many; J gene: TRBJ1-4; V gene: TRBV4-1; CDR3 length: 15; CDR3 DNA: TGCGCCAGCAGCCAAGTCAGTGGAGTCGGCGAAAAACTGTTTTTT; CDR3 protein: CASSQVSGVGEKLFF
D gene: TRBD1; clone size: few; J gene: TRBJ2-5; V gene: TRBV11-1; CDR3 length: 17; CDR3 DNA: TGTGCCAGCAGCTTAGGGATTCGGACAGGGGTTCACGAGACCCAGTACTTC; CDR3 protein: CASSLGIRTGVHETQYF
D gene: TRBD2; clone size: many; J gene: TRBJ2-2; V gene: TRBV11-2; CDR3 length: 16; CDR3 DNA: TGTGCCAGCAGCGGTGGGACTAGCGGGATAACCGGGGAGCTGTTTTTT; CDR3 protein: CASSGGTSGITGELFF
D gene: .; clone size: few; J gene: TRBJ2-1; V gene: TRBV5-1; CDR3 length: 13; CDR3 DNA: TGCGCCAGCAGCTTGGATTCATACAATGAGCAGTTCTTC; CDR3 protein: CASSLDSYNEQFF
D gene: .; clone size: .; J gene: TRBJ1-1; V gene: TRBV9; CDR3 length: 14; CDR3 DNA: TGTGCCAGCAGCGCAATGGTCCCGAACACTGAAGCTTTCTTT; CDR3 protein: CASSAMVPNTEAFF
D gene: TRBD2; clone size: .; J gene: TRBJ2-1; V gene: TRBV24-1; CDR3 length: 17; CDR3 DNA: TGTGCCACCAGTGACCCTACGGTAAGCGGGAGGAGTAATGAGCAGTTCTTC; CDR3 protein: CATSDPTVSGRSNEQFF
D gene: .; clone size: .; J gene: TRBJ2-2; V gene: TRBV12-3/TRBV12-4; CDR3 length: 12; CDR3 DNA: TGTGCCAGCACCCCTGGTCCCGGGGAGCTGTTTTTT; CDR3 protein: CASTPGPGELFF
D gene: .; clone size: .; J gene: TRBJ2-3; V gene: TRBV11-3; CDR3 length: 13; CDR3 DNA: TGTGCCAGCAGCTCCAGGTCGGAAGATACGCAGTATTTT; CDR3 protein: CASSSRSEDTQYF
D gene: .; clone size: few; J gene: TRBJ1-5; V gene: TRBV6-5; CDR3 length: 15; CDR3 DNA: TGTGCCAGCAGCCCCCTTGACGGCAGCAATCAGCCCCAGCATTTT; CDR3 protein: CASSPLDGSNQPQHF
D gene: TRBD1; clone size: .; J gene: TRBJ1-2; V gene: TRBV18; CDR3 length: 15; CDR3 DNA: TGTGCCAGCTCACCAAGTCACAGGGGGACGGGAGGCTACACCTTC; CDR3 protein: CASSPSHRGTGGYTF
D gene: .; clone size: many; J gene: TRBJ2-5; V gene: TRBV28; CDR3 length: 13; CDR3 DNA: TGTGCCTACGGCGGCGGGGACAAAGAGACCCAGTACTTC; CDR3 protein: CAYGGGDKETQYF
D gene: .; clone size: .; J gene: TRBJ2-7; V gene: TRBV25-1; CDR3 length: 13; CDR3 DNA: TGTGCCAGCAGTACTCCAGGTGCTTGGGAGCAGTACTTC; CDR3 protein: CASSTPGAWEQYF
D gene: TRBD2; clone size: few; J gene: TRBJ2-5; V gene: TRBV6-2/TRBV6-3; CDR3 length: 15; CDR3 DNA: TGTGCCAGCAGTGCCTCCGGGACTAGCGGGGGGGCGAGGTACTTC; CDR3 protein: CASSASGTSGGARYF
D gene: .; clone size: .; J gene: TRBJ1-2; V gene: TRBV5-1; CDR3 length: 11; CDR3 DNA: TGCGCCAGCAGCTTGGACAGGGGCTACACCTTC; CDR3 protein: CASSLDRGYTF
D gene: TRBD1; clone size: .; J gene: TRBJ1-1; V gene: TRBV12-3/TRBV12-4; CDR3 length: 13; CDR3 DNA: TGTGCCAGCACCCTGACAGGGCTCACTGAAGCTTTCTTT; CDR3 protein: CASTLTGLTEAFF
D gene: TRBD2; clone size: few; J gene: TRBJ2-7; V gene: TRBV20-1; CDR3 length: 15; CDR3 DNA: TGCAGTGCTAGCCTGGGAGCGGGGGCAATCTACGAGCAGTACTTC; CDR3 protein: CSASLGAGAIYEQYF
D gene: TRBD1; clone size: once; J gene: TRBJ1-6; V gene: TRBV7-3; CDR3 length: 14; CDR3 DNA: TGTGCCAGCAGCCTAGCAGGGGGCGGTTCACCCCTCCACTTT; CDR3 protein: CASSLAGGGSPLHF
D gene: .; clone size: few; J gene: TRBJ1-3; V gene: TRBV7-9; CDR3 length: 16; CDR3 DNA: TGTGCCAGCAGCTCCATCACAGGGAGATCTGGAAACACCATATATTTT; CDR3 protein: CASSSITGRSGNTIYF
D gene: .; clone size: once; J gene: TRBJ2-3; V gene: TRBV5-1; CDR3 length: 12; CDR3 DNA: TGCGCCAGCAGCTCGCGGTCTGATACGCAGTATTTT; CDR3 protein: CASSSRSDTQYF
D gene: .; clone size: .; J gene: TRBJ1-2; V gene: TRBV27; CDR3 length: 13; CDR3 DNA: TGTGCCAGCAGTTTGTGGCCATCCTATGGCTACACCTTC; CDR3 protein: CASSLWPSYGYTF
D gene: .; clone size: .; J gene: TRBJ1-1; V gene: TRBV11-2; CDR3 length: 13; CDR3 DNA: TGTGCCAGCAGCCCCCGGACCTATCTTGAAGCTTTCTTT; CDR3 protein: CASSPRTYLEAFF
D gene: .; clone size: .; J gene: TRBJ2-7; V gene: TRBV29-1; CDR3 length: 12; CDR3 DNA: TGCAGCGTCGGGGAAGATCTCTACGAGCAGTACTTC; CDR3 protein: CSVGEDLYEQYF
D gene: .; clone size: many; J gene: TRBJ2-1; V gene: TRBV7-2; CDR3 length: 16; CDR3 DNA: TGTGCCAGCAGCTTAACTAGGCTGGTCGTCTACAATGAGCAGTTCTTC; CDR3 protein: CASSLTRLVVYNEQFF
D gene: .; clone size: .; J gene: TRBJ2-3; V gene: TRBV6-1; CDR3 length: 14; CDR3 DNA: TGTGCCAGCAGTGAAAACCTTAAAGCTGGAACGCAGTATTTT; CDR3 protein: CASSENLKAGTQYF
D gene: .; clone size: many; J gene: TRBJ1-1; V gene: TRBV9; CDR3 length: 14; CDR3 DNA: TGTGCCAGCAGCCCAAGGACACTCCCAAGAGAAGCTTTCTTT; CDR3 protein: CASSPRTLPREAFF
D gene: TRBD1; clone size: few; J gene: TRBJ1-4; V gene: TRBV12-3/TRBV12-4; CDR3 length: 13; CDR3 DNA: TGTGCCAGCAGTTTTACAGGGGTTGAAAAACTGTTTTTT; CDR3 protein: CASSFTGVEKLFF
D gene: .; clone size: few; J gene: TRBJ2-1; V gene: TRBV3-1; CDR3 length: 13; CDR3 DNA: TGTGCCAGCAGCCCATTAGAATTCAGGGAGCAGTTCTTC; CDR3 protein: CASSPLEFREQFF
D gene: .; clone size: many; J gene: TRBJ1-2; V gene: TRBV3-1; CDR3 length: 15; CDR3 DNA: TGTGCCAGCAGCCAAGGTGGCGGGAACCCCTATGGCTACACCTTC; CDR3 protein: CASSQGGGNPYGYTF
D gene: .; clone size: .; J gene: TRBJ1-1; V gene: TRBV9; CDR3 length: 15; CDR3 DNA: TGTGCCAGCAGCGTAGGGAGGAGGGTGGACACTGAAGCTTTCTTT; CDR3 protein: CASSVGRRVDTEAFF
D gene: TRBD1; clone size: many; J gene: TRBJ1-1; V gene: TRBV27; CDR3 length: 16; CDR3 DNA: TGTGCCAGCAGTTTACTCCTAGGACAGGGGAACACTGAAGCTTTCTTT; CDR3 protein: CASSLLLGQGNTEAFF
D gene: TRBD1; clone size: few; J gene: TRBJ1-1; V gene: TRBV28; CDR3 length: 15; CDR3 DNA: TGTGCCAGCAGAATTGAAGACAGGGGATACACTGAAGCTTTCTTT; CDR3 protein: CASRIEDRGYTEAFF
D gene: .; clone size: few; J gene: TRBJ2-3; V gene: TRBV18; CDR3 length: 14; CDR3 DNA: TGTGCCAGCTCACCACCTCAGAGCACAGATACGCAGTATTTT; CDR3 protein: CASSPPQSTDTQYF
D gene: .; clone size: few; J gene: TRBJ2-7; V gene: TRBV21-1; CDR3 length: 15; CDR3 DNA: TGTGCCAGCAGCCGAAGTCCCACAGGAACCTACGAGCAGTACTTC; CDR3 protein: CASSRSPTGTYEQYF
D gene: .; clone size: many; J gene: TRBJ2-4; V gene: TRBV29-1; CDR3 length: 14; CDR3 DNA: TGCAGCGTTCAAGGAAGCGATAGCAAAAACATTCAGTACTTC; CDR3 protein: CSVQGSDSKNIQYF
D gene: TRBD1; clone size: many; J gene: TRBJ1-3; V gene: TRBV28; CDR3 length: 17; CDR3 DNA: TGTGCCAGCAGCCCTTCGGGAACAGGGGGCTCTGGAAACACCATATATTTT; CDR3 protein: CASSPSGTGGSGNTIYF
D gene: TRBD2; clone size: few; J gene: TRBJ2-1; V gene: TRBV19; CDR3 length: 15; CDR3 DNA: TGTGCCAGTAGTACGAGCGGGGCGGGGTACAATGAGCAGTTCTTC; CDR3 protein: CASSTSGAGYNEQFF
D gene: TRBD2; clone size: few; J gene: TRBJ2-5; V gene: TRBV4-2; CDR3 length: 16; CDR3 DNA: TGTGCCAGCAGCTTCCAAGGCGGGAGGGCCGAGGAGACCCAGTACTTC; CDR3 protein: CASSFQGGRAEETQYF